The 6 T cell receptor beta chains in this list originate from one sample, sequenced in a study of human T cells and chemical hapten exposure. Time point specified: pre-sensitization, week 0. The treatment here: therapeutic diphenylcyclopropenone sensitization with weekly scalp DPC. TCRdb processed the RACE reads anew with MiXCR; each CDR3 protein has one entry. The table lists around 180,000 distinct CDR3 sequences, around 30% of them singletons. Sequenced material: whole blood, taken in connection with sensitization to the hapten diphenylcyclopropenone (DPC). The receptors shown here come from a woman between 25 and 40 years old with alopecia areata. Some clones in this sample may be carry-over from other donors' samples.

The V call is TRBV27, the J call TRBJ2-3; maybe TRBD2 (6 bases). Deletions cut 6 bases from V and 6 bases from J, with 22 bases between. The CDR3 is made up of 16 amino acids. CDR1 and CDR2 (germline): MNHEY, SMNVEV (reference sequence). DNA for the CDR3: TGTGCCAGCAGCCCCCGGGGAGGAGGGCGGTGGGATACGCAGTATTTT. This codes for CASSPRGGGRWDTQYF.

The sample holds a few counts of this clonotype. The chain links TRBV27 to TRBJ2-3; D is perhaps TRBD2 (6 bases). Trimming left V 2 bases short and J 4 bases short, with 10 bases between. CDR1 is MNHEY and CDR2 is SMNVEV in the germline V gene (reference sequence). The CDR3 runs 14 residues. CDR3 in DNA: TGTGCCAGCAGTTTAACGCGGGGCCCAGATACGCAGTATTTT. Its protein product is CASSLTRGPDTQYF.

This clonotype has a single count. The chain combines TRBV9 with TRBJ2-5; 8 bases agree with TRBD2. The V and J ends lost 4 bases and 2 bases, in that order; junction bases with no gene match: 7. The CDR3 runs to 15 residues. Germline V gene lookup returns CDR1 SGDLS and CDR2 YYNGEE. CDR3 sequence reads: CASSPRGGGQETQYF. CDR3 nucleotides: TGTGCCAGCAGCCCACGGGGCGGGGGGCAAGAGACCCAGTACTTC. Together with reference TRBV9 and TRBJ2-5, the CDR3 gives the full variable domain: DSGVTQTPKHLITATGQRVTLRCSPRSGDLSVYWYQQSLDQGLQFLIQYYNGEERAKGNILERFSAQQFPDLHSELNLSSLELGDSALYFCASSPRGGGQETQYFGPGTRLLVL.

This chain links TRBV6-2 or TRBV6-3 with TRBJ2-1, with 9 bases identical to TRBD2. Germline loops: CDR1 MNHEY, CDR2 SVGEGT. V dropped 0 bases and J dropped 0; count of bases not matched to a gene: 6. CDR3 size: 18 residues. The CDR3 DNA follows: TGTGCCAGCAGTTACTCCCTAGCGGGGTTACGCTCCTACAATGAGCAGTTCTTC. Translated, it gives CASSYSLAGLRSYNEQFF.

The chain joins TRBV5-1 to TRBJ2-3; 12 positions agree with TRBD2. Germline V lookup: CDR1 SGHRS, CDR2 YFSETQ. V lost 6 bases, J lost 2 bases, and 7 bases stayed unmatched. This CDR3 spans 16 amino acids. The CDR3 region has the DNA TGCGCCAGCACCATGAGGACTAGCGGGGCCACAGATACGCAGTATTTT. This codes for CASTMRTSGATDTQYF.

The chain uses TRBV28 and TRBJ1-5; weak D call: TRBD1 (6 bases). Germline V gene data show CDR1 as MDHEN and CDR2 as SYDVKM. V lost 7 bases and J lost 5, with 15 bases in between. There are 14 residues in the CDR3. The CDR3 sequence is CASNRGQGHQPQHF. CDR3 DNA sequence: TGTGCCAGCAACCGGGGGCAGGGGCATCAGCCCCAGCATTTT. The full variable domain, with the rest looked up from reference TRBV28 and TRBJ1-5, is DVKVTQSSRYLVKRTGEKVFLECVQDMDHENMFWYRQDPGLGLRLIYFSYDVKMKEKGDIPEGYSVSREKKERFSLILESASTNQTSMYLCASNRGQGHQPQHFGDGTRLSIL.